This TCR beta chain was profiled in a study of somatic mutations in T cells in chronic GVHD (TCRdb year 2020). Spanning cysteine to phenylalanine, the CDR3 consists of 14 amino acids. CDR3 DNA is the only sequence kept; it has 42 bases, read in frame from the first base. CDR1 and CDR2 are read off the germline V gene as SGDLS and YYNGEE. Trimming takes 3 bases off V and 6 bases off J; junction bases not matched to a gene: 6. For sorting, staining was done with anti-CD3, anti-CD4, anti-CD8 and a Vbeta20 antibody from the IOTest Beta Mark kit on a FACSAria III, reaching purity above 98%. Peripheral blood was collected in sodium heparin tubes, and mononuclear cells were isolated by Ficoll-Paque PLUS density gradient centrifugation. CD4+ Vbeta20+, CD4+ Vbeta20-, and CD8+ T cell fractions were FACS-sorted before TCRbeta deep sequencing. Isolated genomic DNA was used for TCRbeta deep sequencing. TCRbeta CDR3 sequencing and initial data processing were performed with the immunoSEQ assay as a commercial service. In the paper's pipeline: Reads were demultiplexed, adapter and primer sequences were removed, similar clones were merged by frequency-ratio clustering, and V, D, J genes were annotated with IMGT. In TCRdb, the immuneACCESS table is reduced to in-frame sequences with V and J assigned. These tables do not hold every clone; where another copy was compared, an unresolved V gene accounts for under half, and the others remain unexplained. V and J calls and clone size are those listed in that table; D and trimming were worked out from the DNA. The sample includes 13,000 or so clones, with roughly three quarters observed a single time. The ten most abundant clones make up around 32% of the sample.

As for this clone: Its antigen is currently not known. The input lacks base qualities; no much larger clone sits a single base away.

Source material: Vbeta20-negative CD4+ T cells from blood. What this sample's cell subset or site label stands for: CD4+ T cells sorted as TCR Vbeta20 negative by flow cytometry. This TCR was sampled from a male patient in his fifties with chronic graft-versus-host disease. Some T cells may originate with the graft donor following a transplant. Here the chain combines TRBV9 and TRBJ2-3, and TRBD1 aligns with 8 junction nucleotides. The bases are TGTGCCAGCAGCGCCCGGGACAGGTGGGATACGCAGTATTTT. This gives the protein CASSARDRWDTQYF.